Listed below are T cell receptor beta chains from one sample, sequenced in a study of T cell repertoires and HLA-DP antigens. For these receptors, no antigen is known. Libraries were prepared by immunoSEQ multiplex PCR; TCRdb keeps only in-frame clonotypes and omits some of them. The sample carries roughly 70,000 clones, around 80% recorded once. Sequenced: CD4+ T cells from PBMCs. The receptors stem from a man aged 60 to 75 in good health and CMV-seronegative. CDR3s include the opening cysteine and the closing phenylalanine or tryptophan. D genes are given only for firm matches. Size is stated for part of the rows, as once, few or many counts, or as a class when the clone is expanded.

TRBV7-2	TRBJ2-1	-	few	TGTGCCAGCAGCTTAGCGCGGACGGTTGGTAAGTTCTTC	CASSLARTVGKFF
TRBV6-4	TRBJ2-3	TRBD1	-	TGTGCCAGTTGGACAGGGGCCACAGATACGCAGTATTTT	CASWTGATDTQYF
TRBV19	TRBJ2-5	TRBD1	-	TGTGCCAGTAGTATCCGGACAGGGTCCGGGGAGACCCAGTACTTC	CASSIRTGSGETQYF
TRBV19	TRBJ2-7	TRBD2	-	TGTGCCAGTAGGGCTAGCGGGGAGTCCAACGAGCAGTACTTC	CASRASGESNEQYF
TRBV10-3	TRBJ2-2	TRBD1	-	TGTGCCATCAGTGAAGGACAGGGTCGAACCGGGGAGCTGTTTTTT	CAISEGQGRTGELFF
TRBV5-1	TRBJ1-1	TRBD1	-	TGCGCCAGCAGCTGGACAGGGGATGAAGCTTTCTTT	CASSWTGDEAFF
TRBV11-2	TRBJ2-7	TRBD1	-	TGTGCCAGCAGCTTAATTTGGGACGCAGGGGGTGGGGAGCAGTACTTC	CASSLIWDAGGGEQYF
TRBV6-5	TRBJ1-1	-	once	TGTGCCAGCAGAGGACAGCCCGGGGACACTGAAGCTTTCTTT	CASRGQPGDTEAFF
TRBV11-2	TRBJ2-5	TRBD2	once	TGTGCCAGCAGCTTATCACTAGCGGGAGGGCCGGAGACCCAGTACTTC	CASSLSLAGGPETQYF
TRBV7-6	TRBJ1-1	-	-	TGTGCCAGCAGCTTAGCCCGTGGTCCCGAGGTAGGCACTGAAGCTTTCTTT	CASSLARGPEVGTEAFF
TRBV10-3	TRBJ2-1	-	-	TGTGCCATCAGTGAGGGCAGGATTTACAATGAGCAGTTCTTC	CAISEGRIYNEQFF
TRBV19	TRBJ1-1	-	-	TGTGCCAGTAGTGAGGGGAAGGGGACTGAAGCTTTCTTT	CASSEGKGTEAFF
TRBV5-4	TRBJ1-1	-	-	TGTGCCAGCAGCTTGGTTGAGGCCAGACCAAGAGCTGAAGCTTTCTTT	CASSLVEARPRAEAFF